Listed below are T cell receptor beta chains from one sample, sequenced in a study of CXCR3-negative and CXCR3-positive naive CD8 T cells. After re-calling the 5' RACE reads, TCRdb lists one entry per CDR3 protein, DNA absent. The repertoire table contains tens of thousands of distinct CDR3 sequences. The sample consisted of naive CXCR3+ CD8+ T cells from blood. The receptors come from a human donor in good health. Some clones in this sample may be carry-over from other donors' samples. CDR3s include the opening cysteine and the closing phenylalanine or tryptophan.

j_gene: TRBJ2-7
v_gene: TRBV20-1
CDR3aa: CSATTSGGQLYEQYF

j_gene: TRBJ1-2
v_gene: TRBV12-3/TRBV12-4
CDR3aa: CDSSLSQAFGYTF

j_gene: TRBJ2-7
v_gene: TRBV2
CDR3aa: CASGRDFSYEQYF

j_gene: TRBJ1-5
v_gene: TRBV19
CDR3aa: CASSTPGQVVSYSNQPQHF

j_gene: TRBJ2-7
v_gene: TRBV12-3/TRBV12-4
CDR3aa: CASSLGPDRISYEQYF

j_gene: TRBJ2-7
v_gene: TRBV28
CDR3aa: CASSSPSYEQYF

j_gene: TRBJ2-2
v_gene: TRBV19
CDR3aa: CASIDWVRPGELFF

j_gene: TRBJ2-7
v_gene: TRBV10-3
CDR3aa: CAISDATTTRSSYEQYF

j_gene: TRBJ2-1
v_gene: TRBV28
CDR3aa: CASSSLGGALYNEQFF

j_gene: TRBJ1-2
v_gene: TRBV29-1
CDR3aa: CSVEDTGTAHGYTF

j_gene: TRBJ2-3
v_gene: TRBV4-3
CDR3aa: CASSQTLASTDTQYF

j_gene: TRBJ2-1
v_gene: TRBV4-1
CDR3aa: CASSLPGHNEQFF

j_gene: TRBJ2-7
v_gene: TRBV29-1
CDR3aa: CSVEETVTSEQYF

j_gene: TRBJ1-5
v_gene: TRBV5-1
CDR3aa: CASSLEGGNQPQHF

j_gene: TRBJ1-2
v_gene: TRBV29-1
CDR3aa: CSVDADYYGYTF

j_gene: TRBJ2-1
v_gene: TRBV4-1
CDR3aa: CASSQSHDNNEQFF

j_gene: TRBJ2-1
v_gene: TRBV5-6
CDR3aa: CASLRLSSYNEQFF

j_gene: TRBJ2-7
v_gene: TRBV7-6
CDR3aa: CASSLEAGTTEQYF

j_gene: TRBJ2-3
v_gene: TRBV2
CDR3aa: CASSSSGGAADTQYF

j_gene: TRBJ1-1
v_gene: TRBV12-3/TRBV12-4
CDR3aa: CASRSRLDILVTEAFF

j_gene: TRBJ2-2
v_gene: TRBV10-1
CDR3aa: CASSAMYPQDTGELFF

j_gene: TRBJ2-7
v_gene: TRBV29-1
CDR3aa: CSVSSGTSYEQYF

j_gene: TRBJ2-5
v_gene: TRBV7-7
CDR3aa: CASSAVRPGQGAETQYF

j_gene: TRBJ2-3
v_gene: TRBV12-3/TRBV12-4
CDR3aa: CASSPGGTYRDTQYF

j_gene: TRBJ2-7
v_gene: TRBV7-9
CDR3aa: CASSPAGLAGDPYEQYF

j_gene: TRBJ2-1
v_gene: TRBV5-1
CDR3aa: CASSLTGIDNEQFF

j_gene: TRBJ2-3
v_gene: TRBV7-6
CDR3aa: CASSLGGGNTQYF

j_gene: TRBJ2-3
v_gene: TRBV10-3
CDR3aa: CAISATGDNTDTQYF

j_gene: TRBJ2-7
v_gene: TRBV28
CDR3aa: CASSLLAESGEDEQYF

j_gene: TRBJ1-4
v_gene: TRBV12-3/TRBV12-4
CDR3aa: CASRLQGKREKLFF

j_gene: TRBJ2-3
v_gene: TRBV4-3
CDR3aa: CASSQEIEREIDTQYF

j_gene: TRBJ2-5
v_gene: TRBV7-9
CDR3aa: CASTQAESQETQYF

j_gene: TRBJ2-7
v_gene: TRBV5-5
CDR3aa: CASSSGGGAYEQYF

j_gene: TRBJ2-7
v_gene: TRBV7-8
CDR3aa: CASSLVGGTGAYEQYF

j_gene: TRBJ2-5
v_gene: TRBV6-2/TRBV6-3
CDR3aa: CASGSGGAGETQHF

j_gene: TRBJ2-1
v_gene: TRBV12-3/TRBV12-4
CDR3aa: CASSSAEEQFF

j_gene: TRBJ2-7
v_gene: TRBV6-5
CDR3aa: CASSNPGVFLYEQYF

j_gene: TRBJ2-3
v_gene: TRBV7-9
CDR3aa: CASRDDSPTQYF

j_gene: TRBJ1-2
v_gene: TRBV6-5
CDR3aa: CASGDGQGPGYTF

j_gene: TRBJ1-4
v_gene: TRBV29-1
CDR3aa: CSVESGGHEKLFF

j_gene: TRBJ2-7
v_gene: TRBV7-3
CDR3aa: CASSLSAQGYEQYF

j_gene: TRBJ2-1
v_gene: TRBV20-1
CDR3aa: CSAFSGNPYNEQFF

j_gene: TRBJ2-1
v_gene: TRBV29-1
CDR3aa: CSVEVFSSREDEQFF

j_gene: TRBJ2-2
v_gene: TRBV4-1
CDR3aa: CASSPLGGELFF

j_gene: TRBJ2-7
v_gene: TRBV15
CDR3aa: CATSRNGLAGTYEQYF

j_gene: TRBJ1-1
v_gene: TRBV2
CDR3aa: CASSETVGGTEAFF

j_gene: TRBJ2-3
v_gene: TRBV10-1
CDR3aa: CASLGAGTDPTDTQYF

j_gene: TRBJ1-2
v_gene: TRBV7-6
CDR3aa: CASSLRDRGPEGYTF

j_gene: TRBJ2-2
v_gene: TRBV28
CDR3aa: CASSLSVTGELFF

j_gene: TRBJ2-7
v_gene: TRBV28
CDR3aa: CASSRDRVSYEQYF

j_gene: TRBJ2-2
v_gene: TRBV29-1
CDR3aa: CSVDWTTGELFF

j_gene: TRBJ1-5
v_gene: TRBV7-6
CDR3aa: CASSPGQGQSNQPQHF

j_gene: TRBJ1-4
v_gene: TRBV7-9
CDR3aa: CASSFSGTGINNEKLFF

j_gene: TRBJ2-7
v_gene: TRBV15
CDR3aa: CATSIQASPWEQYF

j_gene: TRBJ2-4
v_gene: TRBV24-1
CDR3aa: CATSDGGQRIQYF

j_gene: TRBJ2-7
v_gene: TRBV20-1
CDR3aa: CSARVETGPYEQYF

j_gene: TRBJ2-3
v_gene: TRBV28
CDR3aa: CASSLLTSVPTDTQYF